The clone carrying this T cell receptor beta chain has only a few counts. Per germline, CDR1 LNHDA and CDR2 SQIVND (reference sequence). V shed 5 bases and J 3 bases; nucleotides not matched to a gene: 4. There are 14 residues in the CDR3. The PCR made use of 60 Vbeta and 13 Jbeta primers. TCRdb keeps only in-frame clones here, not all; method: immunoSEQ multiplex PCR. This table holds 150,000 to 200,000 clones, about 80% found once. This specimen comes from a study of cytomegalovirus exposure and HLA in healthy donors. The TCR was taken from a man aged 40-55 years in good health and CMV-seropositive. Material: PBMCs. The chain recombines TRBV19 with TRBJ2-1, with 7 bases aligning to TRBD2. CDR3 amino acids: CASSLGGDYNEQFF. CDR3 DNA: TGTGCCAGTAGTTTGGGGGGGGACTACAATGAGCAGTTCTTC.